This T cell receptor (beta chain) was sequenced during a study of cytomegalovirus exposure and HLA in healthy donors. General study findings and limits: One cluster of highly shared sequence variants probably arose as a sequencing artifact. Common viral pathogens (according to a later analysis) appeared linked to several of the most significant clusters.

This clone was detected only once. The antigen remains unidentified. V lost 6 bases to trimming and J lost 2 bases, with 10 bases between them. This CDR3 comprises 13 residues. Germline CDR1 and CDR2: SGHDT and YYEEEE. Use of 60 Vbeta and 13 Jbeta primers characterized the PCR. Measured with immunoSEQ multiplex PCR; TCRdb has only the in-frame clones, and not every one. The table includes 160,000 or so clones, roughly 82% detected once. Source material: PBMCs. The V call is TRBV5-6, the J call TRBJ2-3; D perhaps matches TRBD1 (5 bases). The TCR was taken from a woman between 45 and 60 years old in good health and CMV-seropositive. As DNA, the CDR3 is TGTGCCAGCATATCAGGGATCACAGATACGCAGTATTTT. This codes for CASISGITDTQYF.